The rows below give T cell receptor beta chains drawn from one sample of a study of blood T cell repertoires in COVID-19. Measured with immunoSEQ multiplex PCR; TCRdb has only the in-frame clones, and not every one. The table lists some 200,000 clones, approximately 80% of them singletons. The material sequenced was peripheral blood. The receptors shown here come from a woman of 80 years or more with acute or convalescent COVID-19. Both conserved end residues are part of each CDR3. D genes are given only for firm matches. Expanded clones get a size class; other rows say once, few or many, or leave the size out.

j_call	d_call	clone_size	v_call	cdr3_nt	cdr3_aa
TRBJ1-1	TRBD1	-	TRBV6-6	TGTGCCAGCAGCTTCCCCTCCGCACCACTACCGCTTGGACAGGGGGCAACGATTGAAGCTTTCTTT	CASSFPSAPLPLGQGATIEAFF
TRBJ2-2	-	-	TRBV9	TGTGCCAGCAGCCAAAGGACGGGGTCGTACGGGGAGCTGTTTTTT	CASSQRTGSYGELFF
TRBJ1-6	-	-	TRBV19	TGTGCCAGTAGCGAACAGGGAGTTAATTCACCCCTCCACTTT	CASSEQGVNSPLHF
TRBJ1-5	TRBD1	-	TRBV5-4	TGTGCCAGCAGCCACCAACTGACAGGGGGCAACAATCAGCCCCAGCATTTT	CASSHQLTGGNNQPQHF
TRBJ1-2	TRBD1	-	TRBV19	TGTGCCAGTAGTAGTAGGGACAGGGCGTATAACTATGGCTACACCTTC	CASSSRDRAYNYGYTF
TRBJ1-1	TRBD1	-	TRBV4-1	TGCGCCAGCAGCCAAGATCTTACAGGACAGGGTACGAACACTGAAGCTTTCTTT	CASSQDLTGQGTNTEAFF
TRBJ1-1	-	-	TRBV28	TGTGCCAGCAGTTTATATACAGTAAACACTGAAGCTTTCTTT	CASSLYTVNTEAFF
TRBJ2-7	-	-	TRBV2	TGTGCCAGCAGATCAGGACTAATTACCTACGAGCAGTACTTC	CASRSGLITYEQYF
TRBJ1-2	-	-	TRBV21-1	TGTGCCAGCAGCAAAGCCCGGATCGCTAGGAATTATGGCTACACCTTC	CASSKARIARNYGYTF
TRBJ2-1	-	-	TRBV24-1	TGTGCCACTCAGAGCGGAACTTACAATGAGCAGTTCTTC	CATQSGTYNEQFF
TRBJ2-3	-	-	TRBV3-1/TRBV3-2	TGTGCCAGCAGCCCCTCGGGAGATACGCAGTATTTT	CASSPSGDTQYF
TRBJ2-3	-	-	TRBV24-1	TGTGCCACCAGGGGACAGGCGGGAGGGCCAGATACGCAGTATTTT	CATRGQAGGPDTQYF
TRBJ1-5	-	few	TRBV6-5	TGTGCCAGCAGTTATAAGGAGGAGTGGCATTTT	CASSYKEEWHF
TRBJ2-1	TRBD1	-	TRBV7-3	TGTGCCAGCAGCCCCACTTCCGGGACAGGGGGCTCCAATGAGCAGTTCTTC	CASSPTSGTGGSNEQFF
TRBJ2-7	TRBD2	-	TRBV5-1	TGCGCCAGCAGCCCCTTACTAGCGGGAGCATCCGAGCAGTACTTC	CASSPLLAGASEQYF
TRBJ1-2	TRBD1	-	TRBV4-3	TGCGCCAGCAGCCAAGCTAGGACAGGGCAATATGGCTACACCTTC	CASSQARTGQYGYTF
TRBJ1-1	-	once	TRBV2	TGTGCCAGCCGCCGCGGGGGGCTGTTATCTGAAGCTTTCTTT	CASRRGGLLSEAFF
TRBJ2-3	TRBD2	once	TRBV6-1	TGTGCCAGCAGTGAGCGGGAGCGTCGAAGAGATACGCAGTATTTT	CASSERERRRDTQYF
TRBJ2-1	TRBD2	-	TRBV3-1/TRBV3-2	TGTGCCAGCAGCCCCGCCCTAGCGGGCTCCAATGAGCAGTTCTTC	CASSPALAGSNEQFF
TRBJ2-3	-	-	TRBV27	TGTGCCAGCAGCGACATTCTCTTGGGCACAGATACGCAGTATTTT	CASSDILLGTDTQYF
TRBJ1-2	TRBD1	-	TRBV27	TGTGCCAGCAGACTCCTAGGTCCGGGACAGGGGGCTTCGGAGGGCTACACCTTC	CASRLLGPGQGASEGYTF
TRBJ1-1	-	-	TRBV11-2	TGTGCCAGCAGCAGATCAGGGGTTTTCACTGAAGCTTTCTTT	CASSRSGVFTEAFF
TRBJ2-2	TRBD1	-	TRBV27	TGTGCCAGCAGTCTGATCCAGGGGGTAGGGACCGGGGAGCTGTTTTTT	CASSLIQGVGTGELFF
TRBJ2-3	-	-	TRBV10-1	TGCGCCAGTTCTAGGGAGATCACAGATACGCAGTATTTT	CASSREITDTQYF
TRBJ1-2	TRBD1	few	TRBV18	TGTGCCAGCTCACCAGACAGGGCGGGAAGCTACACCTTC	CASSPDRAGSYTF
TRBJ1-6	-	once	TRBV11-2	TGTGCCAGCAGCTTAACGGGGAATTCACCCCTCCACTTT	CASSLTGNSPLHF
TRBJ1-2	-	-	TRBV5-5	TGTGCCAGCAGCTTGGCCGGGAGGGAGGCCTATGGCTACACCTTC	CASSLAGREAYGYTF
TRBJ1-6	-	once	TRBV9	TGTGCCAGCAGCGTAGGGGGGGACCTAGCCGGATCCCTCCACTTT	CASSVGGDLAGSLHF
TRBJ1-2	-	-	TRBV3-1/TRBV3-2	TGTGCCAGCAGCCAAGAATATGGGGCCGCTAACTATGGCTACACCTTC	CASSQEYGAANYGYTF
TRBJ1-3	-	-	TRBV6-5	TGTGCCACCGGGGTGGAAGGCCACTCTGGAAACACCATATATTTT	CATGVEGHSGNTIYF
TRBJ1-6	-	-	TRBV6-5	TGTGCCAGCACCATGAACGGGGGTAAGAATTCACCCCTCCACTTT	CASTMNGGKNSPLHF
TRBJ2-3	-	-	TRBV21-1	TGTGCCAGCAGTGAGGCTTCTAGCGGGTCTAGCACAGATACGCAGTATTTT	CASSEASSGSSTDTQYF